These 23 T cell receptor beta chains were sequenced from one sample in a study of graft-versus-host responses after intestinal transplantation. This table comes from immunoSEQ multiplex PCR, and its TCRdb copy is limited to in-frame clones, with some not included. This table holds tens of thousands of clones, about 89% found once. Their antigen targets remain unknown. This specimen was unstimulated CD8+ T cells sorted from spleen or lymph node cells, taken before intestinal transplant. Every receptor here comes from a human donor who received an intestinal transplant.

The chain is built from TRBV9 and TRBJ2-1, with 8 positions matching TRBD2. Per germline, CDR1 SGDLS and CDR2 YYNGEE. The CDR3 runs 13 residues. V trimming: 3 bases; J trimming: 7 bases; junction bases outside the gene matches: 3. CDR3 DNA sequence: TGTGCCAGCAGCGCGGGGGGGGCGAATGAGCAGTTCTTC. Protein product: CASSAGGANEQFF.

This clone has only a few counts. V is TRBV7-9 and J is TRBJ2-7, with D possibly matching TRBD1 (6 bases). Germline V gives CDR1 SEHNR, CDR2 FQNEAQ (reference sequence). Trimming removed 4 bases from V and 3 bases from J, with 16 bases in between. CDR3 length: 15 amino acids. The CDR3 DNA follows: TGTGCCAGCAGCTCCTGGGGCAGGGGCGGCTACGAGCAGTACTTC. Its protein product is CASSSWGRGGYEQYF.

The rearrangement links TRBV2 to TRBJ2-1; 11 bases align to TRBD2. The germline gives CDR1 SNHLY, CDR2 FYNNEI. V was pared by 7 bases and J by 4 bases, with 9 bases of the junction left unmatched. The CDR3 covers 16 residues. The CDR3 loop reads CASTGLAGGGYNEQFF. In DNA, the CDR3 is TGTGCCAGCACGGGGCTAGCGGGAGGTGGGTACAATGAGCAGTTCTTC.

This chain's CDR3 is CASSRLTDKTPNEQFF. CDR3 in DNA: TGCGCCAGCAGCCGCCTTACGGACAAGACCCCGAATGAGCAGTTCTTC. The chain is built from TRBV5-1 and TRBJ2-1; weak D call: TRBD1 (5 bases). The CDR3 has 16 residues. The germline gives CDR1 SGHRS, CDR2 YFSETQ. The germline V and J ends were trimmed by 4 bases and 7 bases, with 21 bases remaining between them.

This chain joins TRBV29-1 and TRBJ2-1; TRBD2 is a possible D gene (6 bases). Germline CDR1 SQVTM, CDR2 ANQGSEA. With 5 bases removed from V and 6 bases from J, the gap between germline ends came to 14 bases. The length of the CDR3 is 13 residues. CDR3 sequence: CSVYPGDFNEQFF. As DNA, the CDR3 is TGCAGCGTTTACCCCGGGGACTTCAATGAGCAGTTCTTC.

The rearrangement links TRBV6-1 to TRBJ2-7; D is unclear. The CDR3 loop spans 13 amino acids. Germline V gene sequence: CDR1 MNHNS, CDR2 SASEGT. The CDR3 region is CASCGDISYEQYF. CDR3 bases: TGTGCAAGTTGTGGAGATATATCCTACGAGCAGTACTTC.

The rearrangement links TRBV4-1 to TRBJ2-5; TRBD2 might be the D (5 bases). This CDR3 is 15 amino acids long. The germline V and J ends were trimmed by 4 bases and 5 bases, with 17 bases remaining between them. Germline V gene lookup returns CDR1 MGHRA and CDR2 YSYEKL. This chain's CDR3 is CASSPDSDGEETQYF. CDR3 DNA sequence: TGCGCCAGCAGCCCCGATAGTGATGGGGAGGAGACCCAGTACTTC.

This sequence joins TRBV28 and TRBJ1-5, with no clear D. CDR3 size: 15 residues. The germline V and J ends were trimmed by 2 bases and 1 base, with 9 bases remaining between them. Per germline, CDR1 MDHEN and CDR2 SYDVKM. The CDR3 here is CASSLETQSNQPQHF. DNA of the CDR3: TGTGCCAGCAGTTTAGAGACACAGAGCAATCAGCCCCAGCATTTT.

A single count supports this clone. A junction end diverges from the germline sequence, so it may reflect a read error. This chain connects TRBV2 to TRBJ1-3; D uncertain. Germline V CDR1 and CDR2: SNHLY, FYNNEI. The CDR3 has 13 residues. The CDR3 nucleotides are TGTGCCAGCGCACAGAGCTCTGGAAGCACCATATATTTT. It is translated as CASAQSSGSTIYF.

The V and J genes are TRBV18 and TRBJ2-3; no firm D call. From germline, CDR1 is KGHSH and CDR2 LQKENI. V lost 3 bases to trimming and J lost 2 bases, with 21 bases between them. The CDR3 is made up of 18 amino acids. The CDR3 sequence is CASSPNEPTDILTDTQYF. Written as DNA, the CDR3 is TGTGCCAGCTCACCCAACGAACCTACCGATATCCTCACAGATACGCAGTATTTT. The whole variable domain, filled in from reference TRBV18 and TRBJ2-3, reads NAGVMQNPRHLVRRRGQEARLRCSPMKGHSHVYWYRQLPEEGLKFMVYLQKENIIDESGMPKERFSAEFPKEGPSILRIQQVVRGDSAAYFCASSPNEPTDILTDTQYFGPGTRLTVL.

The chain links TRBV7-6 to TRBJ2-7, with D hard to call. The V end was cut by 5 bases, the J end by 2 bases, with 16 bases between. Germline-derived CDR1 and CDR2 are SGHVS and FNYEAQ. The CDR3 totals 15 residues. CDR3 sequence reads: CASSPHGPSAYEQYF. CDR3 DNA: TGTGCCAGCAGCCCTCATGGGCCCTCGGCCTACGAGCAGTACTTC. The complete variable domain, with remaining parts taken from reference TRBV7-6 and TRBJ2-7, reads GAGVSQSPRYKVTKRGQDVALRCDPISGHVSLYWYRQALGQGPEFLTYFNYEAQQDKSGLPNDRFSAERPEGSISTLTIQRTEQRDSAMYRCASSPHGPSAYEQYFGPGTRLTVT.

This clone was seen a few times. The chain is built from TRBV7-9 and TRBJ2-1; tentatively, D is TRBD2 (6 bases). Germline V gene lookup returns CDR1 SEHNR and CDR2 FQNEAQ (reference sequence). Trimming took 3 bases from V and 5 from J, leaving 14 bases between them. The CDR3 covers 15 residues. This CDR3 is CASSFRLARDNEQFF. DNA of the CDR3: TGTGCCAGCAGCTTTAGGCTAGCGAGAGACAATGAGCAGTTCTTC.

The chain joins TRBV7-9 to TRBJ2-5; the match to TRBD2 covers 7 bases. Germline CDR1 and CDR2: SEHNR and FQNEAQ (reference sequence). CDR3 length: 14 residues. J was trimmed by 5 bases and V by 5 bases; bases with no gene match: 8. The CDR3 loop reads CASSQTGGGETQYF. The CDR3 region has the DNA TGTGCCAGCAGCCAGACCGGGGGAGGGGAGACCCAGTACTTC.

CDR3 in amino acids: CASSIGGGGRDQPQHF. In nucleotides, the CDR3 is TGTGCCAGTAGTATAGGGGGCGGGGGTCGCGATCAGCCCCAGCATTTT. The chain uses TRBV19 and TRBJ1-5; TRBD1 is a possible D gene (5 bases). V shed 1 base and J shed 5 bases, with 15 bases lying between them. The CDR3 sequence is 16 residues long. CDR1 and CDR2 from the germline V gene are LNHDA and SQIVND (reference sequence).

The J gene is TRBJ2-5, the V gene TRBV27, with 8 bases lining up with TRBD1. The J call is uncertain, as TRBJ2-7 better fits the DNA end. CDR3 length equals 15 residues. CDR1 is MNHEY, CDR2 SMNVEV, per germline (reference sequence). CDR3 coding DNA: TGTGCCAGCAGCGTCGGCGGGACAGGAACCTACGAGCAGTACTTC. Translation: CASSVGGTGTYEQYF.

This clone appeared many times. The V call is TRBV28, the J call TRBJ1-5; TRBD1 agrees at 8 bases. There are 12 residues in the CDR3. V dropped 11 bases and J dropped 6; count of bases not matched to a gene: 6. The germline V gene encodes CDR1 MDHEN and CDR2 SYDVKM. CDR3 region: CAGRQGSQPQHF. The CDR3, as DNA: TGTGCCGGTAGACAGGGGAGTCAGCCCCAGCATTTT.

The chain links TRBV5-1 to TRBJ2-3, with D possibly TRBD2 on 5 matching bases. The germline V gene encodes CDR1 SGHRS and CDR2 YFSETQ. CDR3 size: 14 residues. V lost 0 bases and J 2 bases, leaving 7 bases between the germline ends. CDR3 bases: TGCGCCAGCAGCTTGGCGGGATACACAGATACGCAGTATTTT. This codes for CASSLAGYTDTQYF.

V is TRBV29-1 and J is TRBJ2-3; D is undetermined. The germline CDR1 and CDR2 sequences are SQVTM and ANQGSEA. This CDR3 has 11 residues. Deletions cut 4 bases from V and 11 bases from J, with 13 bases between. In DNA form, the CDR3 reads TGCAGCGTTGTCCCTCGGGTTTGGCAGTATTTT. This encodes CSVVPRVWQYF.

The gene calls are TRBV2 and TRBJ2-1; perhaps TRBD2 as D (6 bases). Germline CDR1 SNHLY, CDR2 FYNNEI. The CDR3 length is 16 residues. The V end lost 0 bases, the J end lost 8 bases, and 17 bases lay between the germline ends. The CDR3 loop reads CASSEAFAEGGDEQFF. The DNA of the CDR3 is TGTGCCAGCAGTGAAGCTTTCGCGGAGGGCGGCGATGAGCAGTTCTTC.

The V and J genes are TRBV27 and TRBJ2-1, with 10 bases aligning to TRBD2. With V trimmed by 3 bases and J by 1 base, 3 bases remained unmatched. Germline-derived CDR1 and CDR2 are MNHEY and SMNVEV (reference sequence). The CDR3 covers 16 residues. The CDR3 DNA follows: TGTGCCAGCAGTTTCTCGGGACTAGCGTCCTACAATGAGCAGTTCTTC. Amino acid sequence: CASSFSGLASYNEQFF.

This chain joins TRBV28 and TRBJ2-7; 7 nucleotides match TRBD1. Trimming took 7 bases from V and 2 from J; bases not matched to a gene: 8. The germline CDR1 and CDR2 sequences are MDHEN and SYDVKM. This CDR3 has 14 residues. CDR3 residues: CASTKGTEPYEQYF. The CDR3 nucleotides are TGTGCCAGCACTAAGGGGACAGAGCCCTACGAGCAGTACTTC.

This clone has more than one count but fewer than ten. The rearrangement links TRBV27 to TRBJ1-4; D remains unclear. The germline gives CDR1 MNHEY, CDR2 SMNVEV (reference sequence). CDR3 length: 13 residues. Trimming removed 5 bases from V and 12 bases from J, with 16 bases in between. The CDR3 loop is CASSPLSRGELFF. The CDR3 coding sequence is TGTGCCAGCAGTCCTCTATCCCGAGGCGAACTGTTTTTT.

Written as DNA, the CDR3 is TGTGCCAGCAGCCTCCGGGACAGGGATTACAATGAGCAGTTCTTC. This codes for CASSLRDRDYNEQFF. V is TRBV5-6 and J is TRBJ2-1; 9 bases line up with TRBD1. This CDR3 contains 15 residues. Germline loops: CDR1 SGHDT, CDR2 YYEEEE. V shed 4 bases and J 4 bases; nucleotides not matched to a gene: 6.